Detailed here is one T cell receptor (beta chain). This clonotype was recorded a few times. The antigen this receptor binds is unknown. Base qualities are not at hand, and no much larger clone is one base apart. Library creation used PCR. TCRdb names Illumina HiSeq 2500 as the instrument used. To reduce PCR and sequencing biases, unique molecular identifiers were incorporated into the TCR beta cDNA libraries. Some 500,000 cDNA molecules were obtained per 1 to 10 million input T cells, so each molecule approximated one T cell. Patient libraries were prepared and sequenced with the same protocol used for the earlier healthy control dataset. Within a given batch, samples were prepared together, multiplexed and sequenced on the same HiSeq lane. Per the source publication's procedure: Raw barcoded reads were processed with MIGEC, discarding single-read molecular identifier groups before consensus assembly and CDR3 extraction. Clonotype tables were post-analysed with VDJtools, normalizing diversity by down-sampling all datasets to the smallest sample size. In repertoire overlap clustering, CDR3 amino acid sequences, but not nucleotide sequences, were matched to correct batch-related cross-sample contamination. The public reads were quality trimmed at Q25 with fastp and then assembled into clones with MiXCR by TCRdb, keeping productive beta chains. A single entry per CDR3 protein holds the most common genes and DNA from its merged rows. The V and J calls come from TCRdb's annotation, not from the publication. This sample gives more than 450,000 distinct CDR3 sequences in total; around 44% of them show up just once. Of the sample, 1.5% to 2% is held by the ten largest clones.

This record comes from a study of post-analysis software for immune sequencing data (dated by TCRdb to about 2015). At the level of the whole study: Recorded disease courses included relapsing-remitting, secondary progressive and progressive-relapsing multiple sclerosis, with some patients lacking subtype annotation. Patient repertoires were compared against 10 to 12 previously published healthy control repertoires from donors aged roughly 6 to 26 years. A subset of samples was prepared in parallel using single-end sample barcoding, then pooled and co-amplified after Illumina adapter ligation.

To demonstrate the VDJtools post-analysis software, TCR beta repertoires were profiled from the peripheral blood of more than ten young patients with multiple sclerosis. The patients with multiple sclerosis were children and adolescents between roughly 6 and 15 years of age. V and J are truncated by 4 bases and 2 bases respectively, leaving an intervening sequence of 11 bases. Taken from the germline V gene, the CDR1 and CDR2 loops are SGHNT and YENEEA. The CDR3 runs 14 amino acids, cysteine and phenylalanine included. The only DNA kept is the CDR3, 42 bases in frame from the first base. General conclusions and limits of the study: Patients showed significantly higher frequencies than controls for 4 or 5 TRBV segments, among them TRBV5-6, TRBV5-1 and TRBV20-1. The multiple sclerosis patient group was slightly younger than the control group. Direct clustering with F measure showed strong co-clustering of samples prepared in the same batch, prompting a batch-effect correction. Compared with controls, multiple sclerosis patients had significantly lower normalized Chao1 diversity, a finding suggesting substantial peripheral T-cell clonal expansion.

Sequenced sample: blood. The rearrangement combines TRBV11-3 with TRBJ2-5, with a weak D call of TRBD2 (6 bases match). The origin of this receptor is a girl aged 5-17 years with multiple sclerosis. The CDR3 region: CASSWRGLQETQYF. The nucleotides read TGTGCCAGCAGCTGGAGGGGACTGCAAGAGACCCAGTACTTC.